Following are 11 T cell receptor beta chains from one sample sequenced in a study of Ad26.COV2.S vaccination and SARS-CoV-2 variants. Treatment noted: 19 received Ad26.COV2.S at low or high dose, single or two shots; 5 received placebo; per-sample allocation not given. It was on day 63 after the first vaccine or placebo injection that samples were taken. Libraries were prepared by immunoSEQ multiplex PCR; TCRdb keeps only in-frame clonotypes and omits some of them. This sample has approximately 300,000 clones, with around four fifths found just once. Here the sequenced sample was peripheral blood, taken in a trial of Ad26.COV2.S vaccine versus placebo. The source of these receptors is a person between 18 and 65 years old who received the Ad26.COV2.S COVID-19 vaccine or a placebo.

This chain connects TRBV15 to TRBJ2-1; D assignment may be TRBD1 or TRBD2 (6 bases each). Deletions cut 6 bases from V and 4 bases from J, with 16 bases between. Germline V gene sequence: CDR1 LNHNV, CDR2 YYDKDF (reference sequence). The CDR3 is made up of 15 amino acids. CDR3 DNA: TGTGCCACCAGGGCCCGGAGAGGGGGGTACAATGAGCAGTTCTTC. This gives the protein CATRARRGGYNEQFF.

The CDR3 loop is CASSLGSGNTIYF. The CDR3 bases are TGTGCCAGCAGCTTGGGGTCTGGAAACACCATATATTTT. The chain has TRBV7-3 and TRBJ1-3; D not certain. The CDR3 has 13 amino acids. Deletions cut 3 bases from V and 1 base from J, with 4 bases between. CDR1 and CDR2 (germline): SGHTA, FQGTGA.

The chain joins TRBV7-9 to TRBJ2-2, with TRBD2 as a possible D gene (6 bases). Germline CDR1 and CDR2: SEHNR and FQNEAQ (reference sequence). V lost 8 bases to trimming and J lost 1 base, with 14 bases between them. This CDR3 region has 15 residues. The CDR3 loop reads CASPWGVGNTGELFF. The CDR3 nucleotides are TGTGCCAGCCCCTGGGGGGTCGGGAACACCGGGGAGCTGTTTTTT.

The chain recombines TRBV11-2 with TRBJ1-4; 12 nucleotides line up with TRBD1. Trimming at V came to 5 bases and at J to 1 base, leaving 11 bases not matched to a gene. From germline, CDR1 is SGHAT and CDR2 FQNNGV. CDR3 size: 19 residues. The CDR3 sequence is CASSASRDRGLVTNEKLFF. Here the CDR3 DNA reads TGTGCCAGCAGCGCATCCCGGGACAGGGGGCTTGTAACTAATGAAAAACTGTTTTTT.

This clone was counted between two and nine times. J is TRBJ2-7 and V is TRBV3-1 (or the pseudogene TRBV3-2); D call uncertain. The CDR3 is 16 amino acids. Trimming shortened V by 4 bases and J by 5 bases, and 21 bases separated the two germline ends. The germline V gene has CDR1 LGHDT and CDR2 YNNKEL (reference sequence). CDR3 nucleotides: TGTGCCAGCAGCCCATTCTTTACACGCCCTGGGGACGAGCAGTACTTC. Its protein is CASSPFFTRPGDEQYF.

This clone showed up just once. The chain carries TRBV11-2 and TRBJ1-2; 9 bases are a match to TRBD1. Germline trimming cut 5 bases from V and 3 bases from J; bases unmatched to any gene: 10. This CDR3 region has 16 residues. Germline V gives CDR1 SGHAT, CDR2 FQNNGV. The CDR3 here is CASSPLRGQGYYGYTF. CDR3 nucleotide sequence: TGTGCCAGCAGCCCACTCCGCGGACAGGGGTACTATGGCTACACCTTC.

The DNA for the CDR3 is TGTGCCAGCAGCTTTCTACAGGGAGAGACCCAGTACTTC. It encodes CASSFLQGETQYF. The chain uses TRBV11-3 and TRBJ2-5; D may be TRBD1 (6 bases). Germline loops: CDR1 SGHNT, CDR2 YENEEA. Trimming shortened V by 3 bases and J by 4 bases, and 9 bases separated the two germline ends. The CDR3 covers 13 residues.

This clone has only one observation. V and J are TRBV5-1 and TRBJ2-2; the match to TRBD1 covers 8 bases. Germline CDR1 reads SGHRS; CDR2 reads YFSETQ. The CDR3 is 16 amino acids. Trimming took 2 bases from V and 6 from J; bases not matched to a gene: 9. Here the CDR3 DNA reads TGCGCCAGCAGCTTTGCAGGGGGCGGGACCTCCGGGGAGCTGTTTTTT. Its protein product is CASSFAGGGTSGELFF.

The chain uses TRBV5-4 and TRBJ2-7, with 12 bases fitting TRBD2. CDR3 length: 17 residues. V shed 0 bases, J shed 6 bases, and the junction held 10 bases outside the gene matches. Germline-derived CDR1 and CDR2 are SGHNT and YYREEE (reference sequence). CDR3 DNA: TGTGCCAGCAGCTTGGGCCTCTCTAGCGGGGGGGCGTTCGAGCAGTACTTC. This sequence encodes CASSLGLSSGGAFEQYF.

The J gene is TRBJ1-2, the V gene TRBV5-1, with D perhaps matching TRBD1 (6 bases). The CDR3 has 13 amino acids. Trimming removed 0 bases at V and 5 bases at J, with 8 bases between. Per the germline V gene, CDR1 is SGHRS and CDR2 is YFSETQ. CDR3 in amino acids: CASSLDRVYGYTF. The CDR3 DNA reads as TGCGCCAGCAGCTTGGACAGGGTGTATGGCTACACCTTC.

The V call is TRBV7-9, the J call TRBJ2-7; D call uncertain. CDR1 is SEHNR, CDR2 FQNEAQ, per germline (reference sequence). The CDR3 runs to 15 residues. V lost 5 bases and J lost 2, with 16 bases in between. The CDR3 nucleotides read TGTGCCAGCAGCCCACCGACCGGATGGGCCTACGAGCAGTACTTC. Translated: CASSPPTGWAYEQYF.